This paragraph reports one TCR beta chain. Antigen unknown. The CDR3 runs to 12 residues. V shed 7 bases and J shed 8 bases, with 14 bases lying between them. The germline CDR1 and CDR2 sequences are MNHNY and SVGAGI (reference sequence). PCR was performed using 60 Vbeta and 13 Jbeta primers. TCRdb keeps only in-frame clones here, not all; method: immunoSEQ multiplex PCR. The data show some 100,000 clones, about 80% seen once. This record belongs to a study of cytomegalovirus exposure and HLA in healthy donors. Points from the study as a whole: In a later analysis, HLA-associated beta chains showed higher expansion and lower generation probabilities than comparable chains. In a later analysis, TCR beta V- and J-gene trimming was associated with a missense DCLRE1C variant. Presence/absence analyses assumed roughly uniform sequencing depth across donors, which may not hold.

The V gene is TRBV6-6, the J gene TRBJ1-2; D perhaps matches TRBD1 (6 bases). The sample taken for sequencing was PBMCs. The receptor was derived from a woman aged 45 to 65 in good health and CMV-seropositive. DNA for the CDR3: TGTGCCAGCACTAGCAGGGGTTTAGGCTACACCTTC. Its protein is CASTSRGLGYTF.